The 32 T cell receptor beta chains presented below share a single source sample, sequenced in a study of T cell responses to AZD1222 COVID-19 vaccine. Profiled with immunoSEQ multiplex PCR; TCRdb holds only in-frame clones, not every one. The sample contains 150,000 to 200,000 clones, more than 75% of which appear only once. This specimen was peripheral blood, taken on day 0 of MenACWY control vaccination. The origin of the receptors is an adult in good health.

The chain is built from TRBV9 and TRBJ2-3; D gene ambiguous. This CDR3 comprises 15 residues. Germline CDR1 is SGDLS and CDR2 is YYNGEE. Trimming stripped 0 bases from V and 8 bases from J, with 16 bases between. The CDR3 DNA sequence: TGTGCCAGCAGCGTAGTACCGCGGCAAAGCAGTACGCAGTATTTT. Protein: CASSVVPRQSSTQYF.

This chain links TRBV6-5 with TRBJ1-5, with D possibly TRBD1 on 5 matching bases. This CDR3 is 14 amino acids long. Trimming stripped 6 bases from V and 2 bases from J, with 11 bases between. Germline lookup yields CDR1 MNHEY and CDR2 SVGAGI. CDR3 in DNA: TGTGCCAGCAGCGGACGGGACGGCAATCAGCCCCAGCATTTT. Encoded protein: CASSGRDGNQPQHF.

CDR3 DNA sequence: TGCAGCGTTGAAGAGGAGGGAGTGCACTATGGCTACACCTTC. This sequence encodes CSVEEEGVHYGYTF. J is TRBJ1-2 and V is TRBV29-1; D is unclear. The CDR3 runs to 14 residues. Trimming removed 0 bases at V and 3 bases at J, with 11 bases between. Germline loops: CDR1 SQVTM, CDR2 ANQGSEA.

The V gene is TRBV5-1, the J gene TRBJ1-2, with TRBD1 matching 7 bases. The germline V gene has CDR1 SGHRS and CDR2 YFSETQ. V dropped 3 bases and J dropped 5; count of bases not matched to a gene: 4. The CDR3 totals 13 residues. The CDR3 sequence is CASSSRGPYGYTF. DNA of the CDR3: TGCGCCAGCAGCTCGAGGGGGCCTTATGGCTACACCTTC.

The chain links TRBV28 to TRBJ2-5; TRBD2 agrees at 8 bases. Germline values: CDR1 MDHEN, CDR2 SYDVKM. After removal of 2 bases from V and 2 bases from J, the junction contained 7 bases not matched to a gene. This CDR3 spans 16 amino acids. The CDR3 loop is CASSLRSGGFQETQYF. CDR3 sequence (DNA): TGTGCCAGCAGTTTAAGAAGCGGGGGCTTTCAAGAGACCCAGTACTTC.

Written as DNA, the CDR3 is TGTGCCAGCAGCTTATCGGTTACCTCCTACAATGAGCAGTTCTTC. Protein: CASSLSVTSYNEQFF. The J gene is TRBJ2-1, the V gene TRBV13; D call uncertain. The germline V gene has CDR1 PRHDT and CDR2 FYEKMQ (reference sequence). This CDR3 region has 15 residues. V was trimmed by 2 bases and J by 0 bases, leaving 8 bases between them.

The V call is TRBV7-9, the J call TRBJ2-7, with 7 bases lining up with TRBD1. Germline CDR1 SEHNR, CDR2 FQNEAQ (reference sequence). The CDR3 spans 14 residues. After removal of 5 bases from V and 3 bases from J, the junction contained 7 bases not matched to a gene. The CDR3, as DNA: TGTGCCAGCAGCCAAATCGACAGGGACTACGAGCAGTACTTC. Its translation: CASSQIDRDYEQYF.

The genes are TRBV30 and TRBJ2-1, with 9 bases identical to TRBD2. The CDR3 is 16 residues long. From germline, CDR1 is GTSNPN and CDR2 SVGIG (reference sequence). With V trimmed by 0 bases and J by 5 bases, 8 bases remained unmatched. The CDR3 region is CAWSVKISGRHNEQFF. Here the CDR3 DNA reads TGTGCCTGGAGTGTAAAAATTAGCGGGAGACACAATGAGCAGTTCTTC.

The chain uses TRBV19 and TRBJ1-6; D ambiguous. The germline CDR1 and CDR2 sequences are LNHDA and SQIVND (reference sequence). Trimming left V 3 bases short and J 9 bases short, with 18 bases between. This CDR3 contains 16 residues. The CDR3 DNA sequence: TGTGCCAGTAGTATTACCACCGCCCTACAACCTTCACCCCTCCACTTT. Protein sequence: CASSITTALQPSPLHF.

J is TRBJ1-5 and V is TRBV6-5, with D possibly TRBD1 on 6 matching bases. Germline V lookup: CDR1 MNHEY, CDR2 SVGAGI. The V gene lost 6 bases and the J gene lost 3 bases, with 15 bases spanning the gap. The CDR3 consists of 15 residues. In nucleotides, the CDR3 is TGTGCCAGCAGACGAAAGGGGGGGTCCAATCAGCCCCAGCATTTT. Translated: CASRRKGGSNQPQHF.

The genes are TRBV19 and TRBJ1-1, with D possibly matching TRBD1 (5 bases). The germline V and J ends were trimmed by 2 bases and 11 bases, with 18 bases remaining between them. This CDR3 is 14 amino acids long. Germline CDR1 reads LNHDA; CDR2 reads SQIVND (reference sequence). CDR3 bases: TGTGCCAGTAGTATAACCTCCGGGGGTCGGCAGGCTTTCTTT. Its protein is CASSITSGGRQAFF.

J is TRBJ2-1 and V is TRBV25-1, with D possibly TRBD1 on 5 matching bases. This CDR3 region has 11 residues. Germline assignment: CDR1 MGHDK and CDR2 SYGVNS. Trimming removed 4 bases at V and 9 bases at J, with 7 bases between. The CDR3, as DNA: TGTGCCAGCAGTGGGGGCACTGAGCAGTTCTTC. Protein product: CASSGGTEQFF.

This clone was found once. This chain joins TRBV30 and TRBJ1-3; D is undetermined. Germline V lookup: CDR1 GTSNPN, CDR2 SVGIG (reference sequence). V gave up 3 bases and J gave up 3 bases, with 12 bases separating them. The CDR3 has 14 amino acids. The CDR3 sequence: CAWRSKALGNTIYF. The CDR3 DNA follows: TGTGCCTGGAGATCCAAGGCTCTTGGAAACACCATATATTTT.

This clone was detected once. V is TRBV28 and J is TRBJ1-6, with D possibly TRBD1 on 5 matching bases. The V and J ends lost 9 bases and 0 bases respectively, with 12 bases between them. The germline V gene has CDR1 MDHEN and CDR2 SYDVKM. There are 15 residues in the CDR3. The CDR3 coding sequence is TGTGCCAGTACAGGAGCGAGCTCCTATAATTCACCCCTCCACTTT. This gives the protein CASTGASSYNSPLHF.

This chain joins TRBV5-1 and TRBJ2-1; no clear D gene. Germline V lookup: CDR1 SGHRS, CDR2 YFSETQ. V lost 1 base, J lost 7 bases, and 6 bases lay in between. CDR3 length equals 12 residues. In nucleotides, the CDR3 is TGCGCCAGCAGCTTGTTAGGGAATGAGCAGTTCTTC. Translated: CASSLLGNEQFF.

The rearrangement links TRBV6-5 to TRBJ2-7, with TRBD2 identical over 8 bases. The J segment lost 0 bases and the V segment lost 7 bases, leaving 5 bases of the junction unmatched. Germline V gene sequence: CDR1 MNHEY, CDR2 SVGAGI. The CDR3 runs to 14 residues. The CDR3, as DNA: TGTGCCAGCAATCTTGGACTAGCCTCCTACGAGCAGTACTTC. This encodes CASNLGLASYEQYF.

This clone was seen once. This sequence joins TRBV16 and TRBJ1-2; the D is unclear. CDR3 length: 14 amino acids. V lost 0 bases and J lost 1, with 6 bases in between. The germline V gene has CDR1 KGHSY and CDR2 FQNENV. Here the CDR3 reads CASSQSRVNYGYTF. Here the CDR3 DNA reads TGTGCCAGCAGCCAATCGAGGGTTAACTATGGCTACACCTTC.

The genes are TRBV20-1 and TRBJ2-7, with 8 positions matching TRBD2. Trimming at V came to 3 bases and at J to 6 bases, leaving 19 bases not matched to a gene. Germline V gene data show CDR1 as DFQATT and CDR2 as SNEGSKA (reference sequence). CDR3 length: 17 residues. This chain's CDR3 is CSASSPLPASGFREQYF. The CDR3 DNA reads TGCAGTGCTAGTTCTCCCCTCCCGGCTAGCGGGTTTCGCGAGCAGTACTTC.

J is TRBJ2-2 and V is TRBV27; D remains ambiguous. Trimming cost V 3 bases and J 6 bases, with 17 bases left between them. From germline, CDR1 is MNHEY and CDR2 SMNVEV (reference sequence). The CDR3 sequence is 16 residues long. The CDR3 protein is CASSFGQGSLAGELFF. The DNA of the CDR3 is TGTGCCAGCAGTTTCGGTCAAGGTTCACTGGCCGGGGAGCTGTTTTTT.

The gene calls are TRBV27 and TRBJ1-5, with 9 bases aligning to TRBD1. The length of the CDR3 is 15 residues. V was clipped by 2 bases and J by 6 bases; unmatched bases: 5. CDR1 is MNHEY and CDR2 is SMNVEV in the germline V gene (reference sequence). The CDR3, as DNA: TGTGCCAGCAGTTTAGTCGGGACAGGGAGTCAGCCCCAGCATTTT. Its protein product is CASSLVGTGSQPQHF.

Comment on this clone: The same CDR3 can be traced to other DNA sequences in this sample. CDR3 protein: CASSITKNTEAFF. The CDR3 bases are TGTGCCAGTAGTATAACTAAGAACACTGAAGCTTTCTTT. The chain recombines TRBV19 with TRBJ1-1; no firm D call. Germline lookup yields CDR1 LNHDA and CDR2 SQIVND (reference sequence). This CDR3 is 13 amino acids long. The V end was cut by 2 bases, the J end by 1 base, with 5 bases between.

The V call is TRBV6-5, the J call TRBJ2-1; TRBD2 aligns across 8 bases. With 2 bases clipped from V and 15 bases from J, the junction kept 3 bases outside the gene matches. Germline values: CDR1 MNHEY, CDR2 SVGAGI. This CDR3 has 11 residues. The chain's CDR3 is CASSYGTSWFF. The DNA for the CDR3 is TGTGCCAGCAGTTACGGGACTAGTTGGTTCTTC.

CDR3 DNA sequence: TGTGCCAGCAGCTCGCAGGGCTCAGGGCCCCGAAACACCATATATTTT. Amino acid sequence: CASSSQGSGPRNTIYF. The J gene is TRBJ1-3, the V gene TRBV7-2; the D gene is possibly TRBD1 (5 bases). Germline V gives CDR1 SGHTA, CDR2 FQGNSA. The length of the CDR3 is 16 residues. Deletions cut 4 bases from V and 5 bases from J, with 18 bases between.

This sequence joins TRBV28 and TRBJ1-1; possibly TRBD1 for D (5 bases). With 3 bases removed from V and 4 bases from J, the gap between germline ends came to 12 bases. Germline CDR1 is MDHEN and CDR2 is SYDVKM. CDR3 size: 14 residues. In DNA form, the CDR3 reads TGTGCCAGCAGTTTGGAAGGGGTCGGCACTGAAGCTTTCTTT. It specifies CASSLEGVGTEAFF. The full variable domain, in which reference TRBV28 and TRBJ1-1 provide the parts outside the CDR3, is DVKVTQSSRYLVKRTGEKVFLECVQDMDHENMFWYRQDPGLGLRLIYFSYDVKMKEKGDIPEGYSVSREKKERFSLILESASTNQTSMYLCASSLEGVGTEAFFGQGTRLTVV.

The CDR3 DNA reads as TGTGCCTCCTCGGGTAGCACAGATACGCAGTATTTT. It encodes CASSGSTDTQYF. The chain combines TRBV30 with TRBJ2-3, with no clear D. Germline CDR1 reads GTSNPN; CDR2 reads SVGIG (reference sequence). The CDR3 runs to 12 residues. Trimming stripped 7 bases from V and 0 bases from J, with 8 bases between.

The V gene is TRBV27, the J gene TRBJ1-2, with TRBD1 matching 9 bases. The V and J ends lost 0 bases and 6 bases, in that order; junction bases with no gene match: 2. Germline V CDR1 and CDR2: MNHEY, SMNVEV (reference sequence). The CDR3 length is 14 residues. The CDR3 region has the DNA TGTGCCAGCAGTTTATCCCGACAGGGGGATGGCTACACCTTC. Amino acids: CASSLSRQGDGYTF.

The chain joins TRBV3-1 (or the pseudogene TRBV3-2) to TRBJ2-5, with D unclear. This CDR3 has 15 residues. The ends were cut back, 0 bases at V and 1 base at J, with 9 bases in the middle. The V gene's germline CDR1 is LGHDT and CDR2 YNNKEL (reference sequence). CDR3 nucleotide sequence: TGTGCCAGCAGCCAAGATCTTCTTATCCAAGAGACCCAGTACTTC. Its protein is CASSQDLLIQETQYF.

V is TRBV7-2 and J is TRBJ2-7, with D perhaps TRBD1 or TRBD2 (5 bases each). CDR1 is SGHTA and CDR2 is FQGNSA in the germline V gene. CDR3 length equals 13 residues. V gave up 3 bases and J gave up 7 bases, with 13 bases separating them. The CDR3 reads CASSFLGDREQYF. CDR3 nucleotide sequence: TGTGCCAGCAGCTTTCTCGGGGACCGGGAGCAGTACTTC.

V usage is TRBV5-4 and J usage is TRBJ2-2; 9 bases map to TRBD2. Germline trimming cut 3 bases from V and 3 bases from J; bases unmatched to any gene: 3. This CDR3 contains 15 residues. The germline CDR1 and CDR2 sequences are SGHNT and YYREEE (reference sequence). This CDR3 is CASSYRLADTGELFF. The CDR3 DNA follows: TGTGCCAGCAGCTACCGACTAGCGGACACCGGGGAGCTGTTTTTT. The full variable domain, its missing parts supplied by reference TRBV5-4 and TRBJ2-2, is ETGVTQSPTHLIKTRGQQVTLRCSSQSGHNTVSWYQQALGQGPQFIFQYYREEENGRGNFPPRFSGLQFPNYSSELNVNALELDDSALYLCASSYRLADTGELFFGEGSRLTVL.

This chain connects TRBV19 to TRBJ1-5, with 7 positions matching TRBD1. Germline CDR1 reads LNHDA; CDR2 reads SQIVND (reference sequence). The CDR3 is 16 residues long. Trimming cost V 0 bases and J 4 bases; bases outside gene matches: 6. Here the CDR3 DNA reads TGTGCCAGTAGTATAGAGGAGGCAGGGGGGAATCAGCCCCAGCATTTT. Translated, it gives CASSIEEAGGNQPQHF.

The genes are TRBV6-5 and TRBJ1-5; no clear D gene. Germline loops: CDR1 MNHEY, CDR2 SVGAGI. CDR3 size: 14 residues. V shed 2 bases and J shed 7 bases, with 12 bases lying between them. The CDR3 bases are TGTGCCAGCAGTTACGGTCTTTACACACAGCCCCAGCATTTT. This sequence encodes CASSYGLYTQPQHF.

This chain links TRBV19 with TRBJ1-5; TRBD1 might be the D (6 bases). Germline V gene sequence: CDR1 LNHDA, CDR2 SQIVND (reference sequence). Trimming left V 7 bases short and J 5 bases short, with 18 bases between. This CDR3 has 15 amino acids. This CDR3 is CASTQDRSPYQPQHF. CDR3 bases: TGTGCCAGTACCCAGGACAGAAGCCCGTATCAGCCCCAGCATTTT.